One sample yielded the 25 T cell receptor beta chains listed below, sequenced in a study of CD8 T cells in ankylosing spondylitis. TCRdb re-called the 5' RACE reads with MiXCR, one entry per CDR3 protein. The sample lists about 39,000 distinct CDR3 sequences, approximately 3.6% occurring once. Source material: blood, either unsorted or a sorted T cell fraction (not recorded which). The source is a female donor with ankylosing spondylitis or in good health (not recorded which).

The table lists this clonotype with many counts. This sequence joins TRBV9 and TRBJ2-5; maybe TRBD2 (5 bases). The CDR3 extends over 14 amino acids. V was trimmed by 0 bases and J by 4 bases, leaving 10 bases between them. The germline V gene encodes CDR1 SGDLS and CDR2 YYNGEE. The CDR3 loop reads CASSVGGLGETQYF. The DNA of the CDR3 is TGTGCCAGCAGCGTAGGAGGGTTGGGAGAGACCCAGTACTTC.

This clonotype was seen at least ten times. The chain links TRBV9 to TRBJ2-2; no reliable D call. From germline, CDR1 is SGDLS and CDR2 YYNGEE. V shed 8 bases and J shed 4 bases, with 9 bases lying between them. The CDR3 is made up of 12 amino acids. CDR3 region: CASQRATGELFF. CDR3 nucleotide sequence: TGTGCCAGTCAACGGGCCACCGGGGAGCTGTTTTTT.

At least ten counts were recorded for this clonotype. The chain couples TRBV9 to TRBJ2-2; possibly TRBD2 for D (6 bases). This CDR3 has 17 amino acids. Germline V gene data show CDR1 as SGDLS and CDR2 as YYNGEE. Between the trimmed V and J ends, which lost 4 bases and 3 bases, there was a span of 19 bases. CDR3 loop: CASSPPVTSWDTGELFF. CDR3 DNA sequence: TGTGCCAGCAGCCCCCCAGTAACTAGCTGGGACACCGGGGAGCTGTTTTTT.

This clonotype was counted ten times or more. The chain couples TRBV5-1 to TRBJ2-6; D call uncertain. The V and J ends lost 0 bases and 4 bases respectively, with 8 bases between them. Germline lookup yields CDR1 SGHRS and CDR2 YFSETQ. CDR3 length: 15 residues. The CDR3 nucleotides are TGCGCCAGCAGCTTGGACTTATCCGGGGCCAACGTCCTGACTTTC. This encodes CASSLDLSGANVLTF.

This clonotype was counted at least ten times. The J gene is TRBJ1-2, the V gene TRBV9, with D uncertain. Trimming left V 1 base short and J 4 bases short, with 23 bases between. CDR3 length: 18 residues. The germline gives CDR1 SGDLS, CDR2 YYNGEE. The CDR3 spells CASSVTSVPMTGPYGYTF. The CDR3, as DNA: TGTGCCAGCAGCGTAACCTCTGTTCCTATGACGGGTCCCTATGGCTACACCTTC.

The sample holds many counts of this clonotype. V and J are TRBV5-1 and TRBJ1-4, with D maybe TRBD1 (6 bases). V lost 1 base and J lost 1, with 17 bases in between. CDR3 size: 18 residues. CDR1 and CDR2 from the germline V gene are SGHRS and YFSETQ. Here the CDR3 DNA reads TGCGCCAGCAGCTTGCGATCTGGGGGGCTTTTAACTAATGAAAAACTGTTTTTT. The encoded protein is CASSLRSGGLLTNEKLFF.

This clonotype appeared many times. The chain recombines TRBV9 with TRBJ1-4; D gene unclear. The germline V gene has CDR1 SGDLS and CDR2 YYNGEE. V was cut by 0 bases and J by 1 base, with 10 bases left in between. CDR3 length equals 16 residues. The DNA of the CDR3 is TGTGCCAGCAGCGTAGGTCAGACCTTAACTAATGAAAAACTGTTTTTT. Its protein is CASSVGQTLTNEKLFF.

This clonotype ranks as medium-sized. CDR3 residues: CASSVAGSYNEQFF. The CDR3 region has the DNA TGTGCCAGCAGCGTAGCGGGCAGTTACAATGAGCAGTTCTTC. This chain joins TRBV9 and TRBJ2-1; no clear D. The CDR3 loop spans 14 amino acids. V lost 0 bases and J lost 4, with 8 bases in between. Per the germline V gene, CDR1 is SGDLS and CDR2 is YYNGEE.

This clonotype has ten or more counts. The chain links TRBV9 to TRBJ1-6; D gene uncertain. The germline CDR1 and CDR2 sequences are SGDLS and YYNGEE. V was trimmed by 3 bases and J by 8 bases, leaving 9 bases between them. The CDR3 consists of 13 residues. CDR3 region: CASSARTDSPLHF. Here the CDR3 DNA reads TGTGCCAGCAGCGCGCGGACGGATTCACCCCTCCACTTT.

A word on this clonotype: A junction boundary mismatches the germline segment, possibly from a read error. The chain employs TRBV9 and TRBJ1-2; TRBD1 might be the D (5 bases). In germline, CDR1 is SGDLS, CDR2 YYNGEE. The CDR3 contains 13 residues. CDR3 sequence (DNA): TGTACCAGCAGCGGGACCGCATCCTATGGCTACACCTTC. This codes for CTSSGTASYGYTF. Using reference TRBV9 and TRBJ1-2 for the parts outside the CDR3, the full variable domain is DSGVTQTPKHLITATGQRVTLRCSPRSGDLSVYWYQQSLDQGLQFLIQYYNGEERAKGNILERFSAQQFPDLHSELNLSSLELGDSALYFCTSSGTASYGYTFGSGTRLTVV.

This sequence joins TRBV9 and TRBJ2-1; no clear D. The CDR3 covers 13 residues. Germline V CDR1 and CDR2: SGDLS, YYNGEE. V lost 3 bases to trimming and J lost 6 bases, with 10 bases between them. The CDR3 spells CASSATNSNEQFF. CDR3 bases: TGTGCCAGCAGCGCCACTAACTCCAATGAGCAGTTCTTC.

This clonotype was observed at least ten times. The rearrangement links TRBV6-4 to TRBJ2-7; 9 bases agree with TRBD1. Trimming took 7 bases from V and 3 from J; bases not matched to a gene: 7. CDR3 size: 14 residues. The V gene's germline CDR1 is MRHNA and CDR2 SNTAGT. CDR3 in DNA: TGTGCCAGCAATCCGGACAGGGGAATCTACGAGCAGTACTTC. Its protein product is CASNPDRGIYEQYF.

This clonotype has a count of ten or more. The rearrangement links TRBV9 to TRBJ2-2; the D gene could be TRBD1 or TRBD2 (5 bases each). Per the germline V gene, CDR1 is SGDLS and CDR2 is YYNGEE. This CDR3 is built from 16 residues. The germline V and J ends were trimmed by 0 bases and 8 bases, with 17 bases remaining between them. CDR3 nucleotide sequence: TGTGCCAGCAGCGTAGAGGGACGCCCAGAATTGGGGGAGCTGTTTTTT. As protein: CASSVEGRPELGELFF.

This clonotype has a count of ten or more. The chain combines TRBV9 with TRBJ2-3; TRBD2 is a possible D gene (5 bases). With 0 bases removed from V and 2 bases from J, the gap between germline ends came to 10 bases. The CDR3 length is 15 residues. Looked up from germline, CDR1 is SGDLS and CDR2 is YYNGEE. CDR3 loop: CASSVAPGITDTQYF. The CDR3 bases are TGTGCCAGCAGCGTAGCTCCGGGGATCACAGATACGCAGTATTTT.

CDR3 DNA: TGTGCCAGCAGCTCCTCCCCGCATCCAGATACGCAGTATTTT. It specifies CASSSSPHPDTQYF. The chain carries TRBV9 and TRBJ2-3; D is undetermined. V was pared by 4 bases and J by 4 bases, with 13 bases between. The CDR3 is 14 residues long. CDR1 is SGDLS, CDR2 YYNGEE, per germline.

This clonotype was seen ten or more times. The chain joins TRBV9 to TRBJ2-3, with D tentatively TRBD2 (6 bases). V was pared by 0 bases and J by 4 bases, with 9 bases between. The CDR3 loop spans 14 amino acids. CDR1 is SGDLS, CDR2 YYNGEE, per germline. This CDR3 is CASSVGGVADTQYF. The CDR3 region has the DNA TGTGCCAGCAGCGTAGGCGGGGTGGCAGATACGCAGTATTTT. The whole variable domain, filled in from reference TRBV9 and TRBJ2-3, reads DSGVTQTPKHLITATGQRVTLRCSPRSGDLSVYWYQQSLDQGLQFLIQYYNGEERAKGNILERFSAQQFPDLHSELNLSSLELGDSALYFCASSVGGVADTQYFGPGTRLTVL.

The sample holds many counts of this clonotype. The chain is built from TRBV9 and TRBJ2-5; D is undetermined. Germline V lookup: CDR1 SGDLS, CDR2 YYNGEE. The CDR3 is made up of 16 amino acids. Trimming stripped 0 bases from V and 2 bases from J, with 14 bases between. CDR3 loop: CASSVGVTSRQETQYF. CDR3 coding DNA: TGTGCCAGCAGCGTAGGTGTGACATCTAGACAAGAGACCCAGTACTTC.

This clonotype was counted ten times or more. This chain uses TRBV9 with TRBJ1-2; D unresolved. CDR1 is SGDLS, CDR2 YYNGEE, per germline. Trimming pared 1 base from V and 3 bases from J, leaving 13 bases between. The CDR3 contains 15 residues. The CDR3 DNA is TGTGCCAGCAGCGTAAATGGGAAAGGCGACTATGGCTACACCTTC. Amino acid sequence: CASSVNGKGDYGYTF. The entire variable domain, with the rest obtained from reference TRBV9 and TRBJ1-2, is as follows: DSGVTQTPKHLITATGQRVTLRCSPRSGDLSVYWYQQSLDQGLQFLIQYYNGEERAKGNILERFSAQQFPDLHSELNLSSLELGDSALYFCASSVNGKGDYGYTFGSGTRLTVV.

This clonotype was found many times. V and J are TRBV9 and TRBJ2-7; 12 bases are a match to TRBD2. V lost 0 bases and J lost 2; bases outside the gene matches: 9. The CDR3 is 18 residues long. Germline V lookup: CDR1 SGDLS, CDR2 YYNGEE. The CDR3 spells CASSVGLAGEKITYEQYF. The CDR3, as DNA: TGTGCCAGCAGCGTAGGACTAGCGGGGGAAAAAATTACCTACGAGCAGTACTTC.

The sample holds many counts of this clonotype. The CDR3 region has the DNA TGTGCCAGCAGCGTTTTTACTAGCGGGGGACAAGAGACCCAGTACTTC. Residues: CASSVFTSGGQETQYF. The chain recombines TRBV9 with TRBJ2-5; 11 nucleotides align to TRBD2. The CDR3 totals 16 residues. Germline CDR1 reads SGDLS; CDR2 reads YYNGEE. The trim removed 2 bases at V and 2 bases at J, leaving 5 bases unmatched.

This clonotype showed up many times. J is TRBJ2-5 and V is TRBV9; maybe TRBD1 (6 bases). The CDR3 totals 14 residues. V lost 0 bases and J 4 bases, leaving 10 bases between the germline ends. Per germline, CDR1 SGDLS and CDR2 YYNGEE. CDR3 bases: TGTGCCAGCAGCGTAGCTACAGGGAGAGAGACCCAGTACTTC. Translated: CASSVATGRETQYF. Supplemented by reference TRBV9 and TRBJ2-5, the full variable domain reads DSGVTQTPKHLITATGQRVTLRCSPRSGDLSVYWYQQSLDQGLQFLIQYYNGEERAKGNILERFSAQQFPDLHSELNLSSLELGDSALYFCASSVATGRETQYFGPGTRLLVL.

The sample holds many counts of this clonotype. The genes are TRBV9 and TRBJ2-1, with D possibly matching TRBD2 (6 bases). This CDR3 contains 16 residues. CDR1 and CDR2 (germline): SGDLS, YYNGEE. V dropped 0 bases and J dropped 7 bases, with 17 bases sitting between them. This CDR3 is CASSVELLGGENEQFF. In DNA, the CDR3 is TGTGCCAGCAGCGTAGAACTCCTCGGCGGGGAGAATGAGCAGTTCTTC.

This clonotype was detected ten times or more. The J gene is TRBJ1-1, the V gene TRBV9; no clear D. CDR1 SGDLS and CDR2 YYNGEE come from the germline V gene. The CDR3 runs to 15 residues. With 0 bases removed from V and 0 bases from J, the gap between germline ends came to 9 bases. This chain's CDR3 is CASSVDFGVNTEAFF. As DNA, the CDR3 is TGTGCCAGCAGCGTAGATTTCGGGGTGAACACTGAAGCTTTCTTT.

The table lists this clonotype with many counts. V and J are TRBV9 and TRBJ1-1, with a tentative D call TRBD1 (5 bases). Between the trimmed V and J ends, which lost 0 bases and 5 bases, there was a span of 14 bases. This CDR3 region has 15 residues. Germline CDR1 and CDR2: SGDLS and YYNGEE. The DNA of the CDR3 is TGTGCCAGCAGCGTAGATTTGGATGAGGGGACTGAAGCTTTCTTT. Protein: CASSVDLDEGTEAFF.

This clonotype was detected many times. The chain links TRBV9 to TRBJ2-1; TRBD2 might be the D (6 bases). Germline CDR1 and CDR2: SGDLS and YYNGEE. CDR3 size: 16 residues. Trimming pared 0 bases from V and 0 bases from J, leaving 10 bases between. The CDR3 protein is CASSVGGRGSYNEQFF. The CDR3 DNA reads TGTGCCAGCAGCGTAGGTGGGCGGGGCTCCTACAATGAGCAGTTCTTC.